The 10 T cell receptor beta chains in this list originate from one sample, sequenced in a study of blood T cell repertoires in COVID-19. The assay was immunoSEQ multiplex PCR, and TCRdb's table has in-frame clones only and misses some. The sample has about 420,000 clones; 70% to 90% are singletons. The specimen sequenced was peripheral blood. These receptor sequences come from a man younger than 35 with COVID-19, enrolled during active disease.

This rearrangement joins TRBV5-1 to TRBJ1-3; the match to TRBD1 covers 10 bases. The CDR3 length is 17 residues. J was trimmed by 0 bases and V by 4 bases; bases with no gene match: 7. CDR1 is SGHRS and CDR2 is YFSETQ in the germline V gene. CDR3 in amino acids: CASSLGTGDFSGNTIYF. As DNA, the CDR3 is TGCGCCAGCAGCCTCGGGACAGGGGACTTCTCTGGAAACACCATATATTTT.

The rearrangement joins TRBV9 to TRBJ2-7; D not certain. CDR1 and CDR2 from the germline V gene are SGDLS and YYNGEE. Trimming cost V 1 base and J 5 bases, with 16 bases left between them. The CDR3 extends over 15 amino acids. In nucleotides, the CDR3 is TGTGCCAGCAGCGTAAGCCCCCTGTCATCCCACGAGCAGTACTTC. It encodes CASSVSPLSSHEQYF.

This chain connects TRBV4-1 to TRBJ2-1, with D tentatively TRBD2 (6 bases). This CDR3 spans 14 amino acids. V shed 6 bases and J shed 3 bases, with 12 bases lying between them. Germline V gene sequence: CDR1 MGHRA, CDR2 YSYEKL. The CDR3 region is CASSPGLDYNEQFF. The CDR3, as DNA: TGCGCCAGCAGTCCGGGACTGGACTACAATGAGCAGTTCTTC.

This chain joins TRBV4-1 and TRBJ2-6; D is unresolved. This CDR3 comprises 17 residues. V lost 4 bases and J lost 0, with 13 bases in between. Germline CDR1 reads MGHRA; CDR2 reads YSYEKL. For the CDR3, the DNA is TGCGCCAGCAGCCCCACCTATGAGGCCTCTGGGGCCAACGTCCTGACTTTC. This gives the protein CASSPTYEASGANVLTF.

On this clone: At one end, the junction sequence differs from germline, possibly due to a read error. The V gene is TRBV6-1, the J gene TRBJ1-1; 9 nucleotides align to TRBD1. The CDR3 runs 12 residues. Per the germline V gene, CDR1 is MNHNS and CDR2 is SASEGT. The CDR3 DNA follows: TGTGCCAGCAGTGACCGGACAGGGGAAGGTTTCTTT. Its translation is CASSDRTGEGFF.

As regards this clone: The same CDR3 arises from other DNA sequences in this sample as well. The rearrangement joins TRBV19 to TRBJ2-7; D gene unclear. In germline, CDR1 is LNHDA, CDR2 SQIVND (reference sequence). Trimming took off 0 bases at V and 6 bases at J, with 6 bases between the two ends. The CDR3 runs 12 residues. For the CDR3, the DNA is TGTGCCAGTAGTATAGAAGGCGGCGAGCAGTACTTC. This encodes CASSIEGGEQYF.

This sequence joins TRBV6-5 and TRBJ1-5; D might be TRBD1 (6 bases). V lost 6 bases and J 6 bases, leaving 15 bases between the germline ends. The germline V gene encodes CDR1 MNHEY and CDR2 SVGAGI. This CDR3 has 14 amino acids. DNA for the CDR3: TGTGCCAGCAGCACTCGGGACAACAGTCAGCCCCAGCATTTT. This codes for CASSTRDNSQPQHF.

About this clone itself: Other DNA sequences of this sample code for an identical CDR3. The chain employs TRBV7-9 and TRBJ1-5; weak D call: TRBD1 (5 bases). The ends were cut back, 1 base at V and 7 bases at J, with 8 bases in the middle. The CDR3 is 13 residues long. Germline-derived CDR1 and CDR2 are SEHNR and FQNEAQ (reference sequence). CDR3 loop: CASSLGAGQPQHF. The CDR3 DNA reads TGTGCCAGCAGCTTAGGGGCAGGGCAGCCCCAGCATTTT.

The chain joins TRBV7-2 to TRBJ1-1; D not resolved. The CDR3 has 15 residues. Germline V gives CDR1 SGHTA, CDR2 FQGNSA. The V gene lost 4 bases and the J gene lost 5 bases, with 17 bases spanning the gap. CDR3 protein: CASSSGVGWRTEAFF. The CDR3 DNA reads TGTGCCAGCAGCTCCGGGGTAGGGTGGCGGACTGAAGCTTTCTTT.

The chain carries TRBV4-1 and TRBJ2-3; TRBD2 aligns across 7 bases. Per germline, CDR1 MGHRA and CDR2 YSYEKL. This CDR3 comprises 18 residues. V trimming: 0 bases; J trimming: 2 bases; junction bases outside the gene matches: 11. CDR3 amino acids: CASSQEYRLADPTDTQYF. CDR3 in DNA: TGCGCCAGCAGCCAAGAGTATCGGCTAGCGGACCCCACAGATACGCAGTATTTT.